This TCR beta chain was captured by sequencing in a study of blood T cells in healthy people across ages. General study findings and limits: While age rose, TCR beta diversity per million T cells dropped in a roughly linear way.

Primed by a sample-barcoded 5' primer and a J-beta primer mix, a second PCR proceeded for 7 to 11 cycles. A single record per CDR3 protein comes from TCRdb applying MiXCR to the 5' RACE reads. The table records approximately 770,000 distinct CDR3 sequences, 58% of them present only once. Comment on this clonotype: Its cognate antigen is unknown.

The CDR3 consists of 14 residues. Germline CDR1 reads SGHTA; CDR2 reads FQGNSA. Between the trimmed V and J ends, which lost 3 bases and 2 bases, there was a span of 10 bases. This chain links TRBV7-2 with TRBJ1-2; D call uncertain. The TCR sequence derives from a man between 25 and 39 years old in good health. Material: blood. This chain's CDR3 is CASSFQHYNYGYTF. The DNA for the CDR3 is TGTGCCAGCAGCTTCCAGCATTACAACTATGGCTACACCTTC.